The entry below describes one T cell receptor (beta chain). The CDR3 is 11 residues long. Trimming removed 1 base from V and 8 bases from J, with 3 bases in between. Germline CDR1 MNHNS, CDR2 SASEGT. The data belong to a study of OX40 agonist ivuxolimab in advanced cancers. The assay was immunoSEQ multiplex PCR, and TCRdb's table has in-frame clones only and misses some. The sample has 80,000 to 100,000 clones, around 94% seen once. This receptor was obtained from an adult with an advanced solid tumor such as melanoma, head and neck, liver or kidney cancer. The material was CD4+ or CD8+ T cells sorted from blood, obtained in a trial of the OX40 agonist ivuxolimab. The chain combines TRBV6-1 with TRBJ2-1; D not certain. The CDR3 DNA follows: TGTGCCAGCAGTGAAGGCTATGAGCAGTTCTTC. This encodes CASSEGYEQFF.